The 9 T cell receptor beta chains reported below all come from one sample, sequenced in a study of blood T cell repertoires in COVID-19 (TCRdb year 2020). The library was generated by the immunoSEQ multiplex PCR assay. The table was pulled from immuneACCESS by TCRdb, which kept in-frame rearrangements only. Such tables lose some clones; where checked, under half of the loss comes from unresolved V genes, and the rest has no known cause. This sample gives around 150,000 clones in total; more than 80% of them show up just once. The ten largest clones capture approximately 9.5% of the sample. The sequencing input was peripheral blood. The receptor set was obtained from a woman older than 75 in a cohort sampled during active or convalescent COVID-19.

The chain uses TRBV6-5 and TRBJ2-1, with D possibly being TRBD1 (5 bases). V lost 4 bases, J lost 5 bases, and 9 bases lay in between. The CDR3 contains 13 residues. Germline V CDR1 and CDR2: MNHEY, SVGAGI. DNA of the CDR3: TGTGCCAGCAGTTTCGACAGAGACAATGAGCAGTTCTTC. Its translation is CASSFDRDNEQFF.

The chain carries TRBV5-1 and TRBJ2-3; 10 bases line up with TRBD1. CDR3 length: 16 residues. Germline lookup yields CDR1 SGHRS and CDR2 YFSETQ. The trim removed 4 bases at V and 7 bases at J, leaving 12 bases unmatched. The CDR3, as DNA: TGCGCCAGCAGCACCGGGACAGGGGCGACGTTAAATACGCAGTATTTT. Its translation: CASSTGTGATLNTQYF.

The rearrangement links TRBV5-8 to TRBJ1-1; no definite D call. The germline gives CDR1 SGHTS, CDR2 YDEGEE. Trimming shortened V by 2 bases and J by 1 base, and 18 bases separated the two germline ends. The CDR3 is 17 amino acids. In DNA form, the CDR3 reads TGTGCCAGCAGCTTAGGATTTATGGGAGTGTCGAACACTGAAGCTTTCTTT. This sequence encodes CASSLGFMGVSNTEAFF.

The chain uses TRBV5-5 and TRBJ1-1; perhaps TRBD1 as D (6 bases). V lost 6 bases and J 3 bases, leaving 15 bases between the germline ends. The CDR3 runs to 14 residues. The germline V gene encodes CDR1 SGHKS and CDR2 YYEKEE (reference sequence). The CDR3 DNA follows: TGTGCCAGCAAAGTGGACAGTTTACACACTGAAGCTTTCTTT. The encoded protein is CASKVDSLHTEAFF.

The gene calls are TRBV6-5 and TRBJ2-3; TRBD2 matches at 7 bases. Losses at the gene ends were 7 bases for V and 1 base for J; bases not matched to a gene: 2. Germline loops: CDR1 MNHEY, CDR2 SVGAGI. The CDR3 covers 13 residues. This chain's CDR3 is CASTTSGTDTQYF. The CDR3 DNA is TGTGCCAGCACAACTAGCGGCACAGATACGCAGTATTTT.

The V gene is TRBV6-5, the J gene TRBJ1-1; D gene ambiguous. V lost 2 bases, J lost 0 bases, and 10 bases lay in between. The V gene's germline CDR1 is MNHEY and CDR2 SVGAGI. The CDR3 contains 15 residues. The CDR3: CASSYAPMLNTEAFF. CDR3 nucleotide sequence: TGTGCCAGCAGTTACGCCCCTATGTTGAACACTGAAGCTTTCTTT.

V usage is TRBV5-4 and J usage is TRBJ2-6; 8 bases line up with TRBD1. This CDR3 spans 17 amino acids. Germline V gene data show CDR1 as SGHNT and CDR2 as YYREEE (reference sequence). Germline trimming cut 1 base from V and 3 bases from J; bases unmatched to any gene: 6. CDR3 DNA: TGTGCCAGCAGCTTGCCTCCAGGGGGCGGTGGGGCCAACGTCCTGACTTTC. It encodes CASSLPPGGGGANVLTF. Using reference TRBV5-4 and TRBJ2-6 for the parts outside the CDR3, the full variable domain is ETGVTQSPTHLIKTRGQQVTLRCSSQSGHNTVSWYQQALGQGPQFIFQYYREEENGRGNFPPRFSGLQFPNYSSELNVNALELDDSALYLCASSLPPGGGGANVLTFGAGSRLTVL.

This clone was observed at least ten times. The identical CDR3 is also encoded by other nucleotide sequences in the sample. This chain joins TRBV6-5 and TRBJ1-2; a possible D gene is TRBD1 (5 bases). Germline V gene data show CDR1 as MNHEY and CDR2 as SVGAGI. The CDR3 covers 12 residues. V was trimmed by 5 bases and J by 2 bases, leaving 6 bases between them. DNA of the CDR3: TGTGCCAGCAGTCGACAGAACTATGGCTACACCTTC. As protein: CASSRQNYGYTF.

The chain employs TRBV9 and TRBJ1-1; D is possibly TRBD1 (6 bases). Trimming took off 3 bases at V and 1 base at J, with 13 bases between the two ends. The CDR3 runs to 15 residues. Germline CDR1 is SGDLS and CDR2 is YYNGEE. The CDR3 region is CASSASGHRNTEAFF. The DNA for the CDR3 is TGTGCCAGCAGCGCTTCGGGACACCGGAACACTGAAGCTTTCTTT.